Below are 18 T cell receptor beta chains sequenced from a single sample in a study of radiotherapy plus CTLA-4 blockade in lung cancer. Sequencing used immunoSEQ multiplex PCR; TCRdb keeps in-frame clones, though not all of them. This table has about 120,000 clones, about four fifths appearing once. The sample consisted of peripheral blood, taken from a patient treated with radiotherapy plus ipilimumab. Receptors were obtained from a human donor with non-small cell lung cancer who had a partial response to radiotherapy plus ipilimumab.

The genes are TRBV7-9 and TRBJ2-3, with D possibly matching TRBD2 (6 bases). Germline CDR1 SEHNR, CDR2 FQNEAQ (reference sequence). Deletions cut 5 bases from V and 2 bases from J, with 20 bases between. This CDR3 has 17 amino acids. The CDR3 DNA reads TGTGCCAGCAGCCCACGACTAACGAGCGGGTACACAGATACGCAGTATTTT. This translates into CASSPRLTSGYTDTQYF.

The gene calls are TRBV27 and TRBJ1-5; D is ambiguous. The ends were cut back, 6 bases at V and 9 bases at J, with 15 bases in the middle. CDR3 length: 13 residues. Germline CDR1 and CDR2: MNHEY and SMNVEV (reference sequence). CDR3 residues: CASRGPPGLPQHF. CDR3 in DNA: TGTGCCAGCAGGGGCCCTCCAGGCTTGCCCCAGCATTTT.

CDR3 protein: CAWNQGAAYGYTF. The CDR3 bases are TGTGCCTGGAATCAGGGGGCTGCCTATGGCTACACCTTC. The chain links TRBV30 to TRBJ1-2; 8 positions match TRBD1. Germline loops: CDR1 GTSNPN, CDR2 SVGIG (reference sequence). The CDR3 sequence is 13 residues long. The V and J ends lost 4 bases and 4 bases, in that order; junction bases with no gene match: 5.

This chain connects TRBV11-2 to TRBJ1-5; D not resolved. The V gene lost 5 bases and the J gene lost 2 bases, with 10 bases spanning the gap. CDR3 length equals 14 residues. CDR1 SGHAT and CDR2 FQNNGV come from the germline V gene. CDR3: CASSPVSGNQPQHF. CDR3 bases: TGTGCCAGCAGCCCCGTTTCGGGCAATCAGCCCCAGCATTTT.

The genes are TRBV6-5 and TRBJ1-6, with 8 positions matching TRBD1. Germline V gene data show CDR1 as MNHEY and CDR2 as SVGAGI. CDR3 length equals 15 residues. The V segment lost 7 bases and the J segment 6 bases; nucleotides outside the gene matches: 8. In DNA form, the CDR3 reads TGTGCCAGCAACGCCGCGACAGGGGCTAATTCACCCCTCCACTTT. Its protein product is CASNAATGANSPLHF.

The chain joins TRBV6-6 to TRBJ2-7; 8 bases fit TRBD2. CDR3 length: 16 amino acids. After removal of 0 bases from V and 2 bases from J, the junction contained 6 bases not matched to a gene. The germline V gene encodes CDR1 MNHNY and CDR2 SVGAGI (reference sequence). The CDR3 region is CASSYSRTSHTYEQYF. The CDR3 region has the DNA TGTGCCAGCAGTTACTCGAGGACTAGCCACACCTACGAGCAGTACTTC.

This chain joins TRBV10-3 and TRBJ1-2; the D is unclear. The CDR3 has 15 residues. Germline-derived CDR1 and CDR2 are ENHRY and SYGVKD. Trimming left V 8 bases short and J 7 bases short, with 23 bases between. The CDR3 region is CAIGPKGEGLGGYTF. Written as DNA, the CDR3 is TGTGCCATCGGTCCGAAGGGAGAAGGGTTAGGTGGCTACACCTTC.

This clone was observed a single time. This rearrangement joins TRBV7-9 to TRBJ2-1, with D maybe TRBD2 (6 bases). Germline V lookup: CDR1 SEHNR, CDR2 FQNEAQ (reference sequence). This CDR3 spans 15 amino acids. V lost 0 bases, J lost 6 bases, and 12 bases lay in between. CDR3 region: CASSLAGGGINEQFF. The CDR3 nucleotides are TGTGCCAGCAGCTTAGCGGGAGGTGGGATCAATGAGCAGTTCTTC.

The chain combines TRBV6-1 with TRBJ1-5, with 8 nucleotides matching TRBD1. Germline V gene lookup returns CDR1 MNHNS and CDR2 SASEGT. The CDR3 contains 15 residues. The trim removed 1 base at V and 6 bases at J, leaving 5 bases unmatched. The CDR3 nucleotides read TGTGCCAGCAGTGAAGGTGGACAGGGAGGTCAGCCCCAGCATTTT. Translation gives CASSEGGQGGQPQHF.

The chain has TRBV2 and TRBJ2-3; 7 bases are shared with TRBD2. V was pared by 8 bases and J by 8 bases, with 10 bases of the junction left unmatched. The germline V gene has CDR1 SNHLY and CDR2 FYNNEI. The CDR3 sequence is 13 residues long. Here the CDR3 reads CASRGDPQPTQYF. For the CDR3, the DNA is TGTGCCAGCCGGGGGGATCCCCAGCCTACGCAGTATTTT.

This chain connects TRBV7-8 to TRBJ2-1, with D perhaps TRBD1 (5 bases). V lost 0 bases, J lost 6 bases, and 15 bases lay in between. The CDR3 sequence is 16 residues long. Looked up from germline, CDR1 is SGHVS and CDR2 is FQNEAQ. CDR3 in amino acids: CASSLAGSLRGNEQFF. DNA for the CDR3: TGTGCCAGCAGCTTAGCCGGGTCCCTAAGGGGCAATGAGCAGTTCTTC.

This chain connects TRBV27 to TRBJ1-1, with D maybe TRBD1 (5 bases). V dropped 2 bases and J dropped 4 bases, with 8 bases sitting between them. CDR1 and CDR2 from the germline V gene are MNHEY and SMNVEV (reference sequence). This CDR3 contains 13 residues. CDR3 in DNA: TGTGCCAGCAGTTTACACCAGGGCACTGAAGCTTTCTTT. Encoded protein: CASSLHQGTEAFF.

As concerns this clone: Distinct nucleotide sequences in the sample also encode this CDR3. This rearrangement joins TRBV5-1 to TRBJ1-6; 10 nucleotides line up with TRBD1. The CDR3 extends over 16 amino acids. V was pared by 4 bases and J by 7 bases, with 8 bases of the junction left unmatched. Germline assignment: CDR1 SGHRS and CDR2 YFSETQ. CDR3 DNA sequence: TGCGCCAGCAGCCTACTAGGGACAGGGGTAAATTCACCCCTCCACTTT. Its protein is CASSLLGTGVNSPLHF. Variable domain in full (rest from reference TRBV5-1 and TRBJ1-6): KAGVTQTPRYLIKTRGQQVTLSCSPISGHRSVSWYQQTPGQGLQFLFEYFSETQRNKGNFPGRFSGRQFSNSRSEMNVSTLELGDSALYLCASSLLGTGVNSPLHFGNGTRLTVT.

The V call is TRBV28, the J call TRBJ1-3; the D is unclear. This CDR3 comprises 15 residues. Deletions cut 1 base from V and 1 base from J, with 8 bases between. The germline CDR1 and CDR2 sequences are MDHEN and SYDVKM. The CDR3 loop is CASSLSRVSGNTIYF. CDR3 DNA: TGTGCCAGCAGTTTATCCCGGGTTTCTGGAAACACCATATATTTT.

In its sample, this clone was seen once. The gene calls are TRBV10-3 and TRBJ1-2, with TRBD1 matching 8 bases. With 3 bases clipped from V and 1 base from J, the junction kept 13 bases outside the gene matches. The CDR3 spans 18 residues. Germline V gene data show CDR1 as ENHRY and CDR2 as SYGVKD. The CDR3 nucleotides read TGTGCCATCAGTGATCCCGGGACAGGCATTATCCATAACTATGGCTACACCTTC. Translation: CAISDPGTGIIHNYGYTF.

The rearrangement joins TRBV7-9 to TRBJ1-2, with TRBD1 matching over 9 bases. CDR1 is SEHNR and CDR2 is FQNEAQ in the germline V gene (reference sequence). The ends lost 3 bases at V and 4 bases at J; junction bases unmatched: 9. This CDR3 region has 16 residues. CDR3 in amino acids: CASSFRQGVFTYGYTF. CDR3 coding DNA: TGTGCCAGCAGCTTTAGACAGGGGGTGTTTACCTATGGCTACACCTTC.

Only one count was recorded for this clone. The chain's CDR3 is CASAGGGTPYEQYV. CDR3 nucleotides: TGTGCCAGCGCCGGTGGGGGGACCCCCTACGAGCAGTACGTC. The genes are TRBV28 and TRBJ2-7, with a tentative D call TRBD2 (6 bases). Looked up from germline, CDR1 is MDHEN and CDR2 is SYDVKM. V lost 8 bases, J lost 2 bases, and 16 bases lay in between. This CDR3 has 14 amino acids.

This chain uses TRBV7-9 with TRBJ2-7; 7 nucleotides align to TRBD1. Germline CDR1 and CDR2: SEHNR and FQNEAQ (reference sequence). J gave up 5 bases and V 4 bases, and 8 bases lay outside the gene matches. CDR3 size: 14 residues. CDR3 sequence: CASSSDDRANEQYF. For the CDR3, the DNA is TGTGCCAGCAGCTCGGACGACAGGGCCAACGAGCAGTACTTC.